These T cell receptor beta chains were read from a single sample in a study of PD-L1 blockade in urothelial cancer. The protocol was immunoSEQ multiplex PCR, while the TCRdb copy is restricted to in-frame clones and leaves out a portion. The sample has approximately 47,000 clones; around 83% are singletons. Sequencing was performed on PBMCs, taken around atezolizumab (anti-PD-L1) treatment. These receptors came from a man in his forties or fifties with urothelial cancer. CDR3s include the opening cysteine and the closing phenylalanine or tryptophan. D genes are given only for firm matches. A clone size is listed for some rows: how often the clone was seen (once, few, many), or a class if it is expanded.

len: 11
abundance: NA
v_gene: TRBV5-4
j_gene: TRBJ2-3
d_gene: NA
CDR3aa: CASSAGDTQYF
CDR3nt: TGTGCCAGCAGCGCCGGAGATACGCAGTATTTT

len: 15
abundance: NA
v_gene: TRBV7-2
j_gene: TRBJ2-7
d_gene: TRBD1
CDR3aa: CASSLGGTGDHEQYF
CDR3nt: TGTGCCAGCAGCTTAGGGGGGACAGGGGACCACGAGCAGTACTTC

len: 21
abundance: NA
v_gene: TRBV4-2
j_gene: TRBJ2-1
d_gene: TRBD2
CDR3aa: CASSQVLGTSGRPSSYNEQFF
CDR3nt: TGTGCCAGCAGCCAAGTTCTGGGGACTAGCGGGAGGCCGAGCTCCTACAATGAGCAGTTCTTC

len: 14
abundance: NA
v_gene: TRBV6-5
j_gene: TRBJ2-5
d_gene: TRBD1
CDR3aa: CASRAPGQKETQYF
CDR3nt: TGTGCCAGCAGAGCTCCGGGACAGAAAGAGACCCAGTACTTC

len: 16
abundance: NA
v_gene: TRBV9
j_gene: TRBJ1-2
d_gene: NA
CDR3aa: CASSVDPGHAFYGYTF
CDR3nt: TGTGCCAGCAGCGTTGATCCGGGTCATGCTTTTTATGGCTACACCTTC

len: 15
abundance: few
v_gene: TRBV5-6
j_gene: TRBJ1-1
d_gene: NA
CDR3aa: CASSSLKRRNTEAFF
CDR3nt: TGTGCCAGCAGCTCCCTAAAGAGGCGGAACACTGAAGCTTTCTTT

len: 13
abundance: NA
v_gene: TRBV19
j_gene: TRBJ2-3
d_gene: NA
CDR3aa: CASSITGTDTQYF
CDR3nt: TGTGCCAGTAGTATAACAGGGACAGATACGCAGTATTTT

len: 12
abundance: NA
v_gene: TRBV30
j_gene: TRBJ2-5
d_gene: NA
CDR3aa: CAWTSSGETQYF
CDR3nt: TGTGCCTGGACCTCCTCAGGGGAGACCCAGTACTTC

len: 19
abundance: few
v_gene: TRBV18
j_gene: TRBJ2-6
d_gene: NA
CDR3aa: CASSPGSVGRTSGANVLTF
CDR3nt: TGTGCCAGCTCACCAGGTAGCGTCGGACGGACCTCTGGGGCCAACGTCCTGACTTTC

len: 15
abundance: once
v_gene: TRBV6-5
j_gene: TRBJ2-3
d_gene: NA
CDR3aa: CASSWRGTDTDTQYF
CDR3nt: TGTGCCAGCAGTTGGCGCGGGACCGACACAGATACGCAGTATTTT

len: 12
abundance: few
v_gene: TRBV7-3
j_gene: TRBJ2-1
d_gene: TRBD1
CDR3aa: CASSYGTGEQFF
CDR3nt: TGTGCCAGCAGCTACGGGACAGGGGAGCAGTTCTTC

len: 15
abundance: few
v_gene: TRBV18
j_gene: TRBJ2-3
d_gene: TRBD1
CDR3aa: CASSPTGLNTDTQYF
CDR3nt: TGTGCCAGCTCACCGACAGGGCTCAACACAGATACGCAGTATTTT

len: 15
abundance: NA
v_gene: TRBV5-1
j_gene: TRBJ1-4
d_gene: NA
CDR3aa: CASSLNRGVGEKLFF
CDR3nt: TGCGCCAGCAGCTTGAATCGGGGGGTCGGGGAAAAACTGTTTTTT

len: 16
abundance: NA
v_gene: TRBV5-4
j_gene: TRBJ1-2
d_gene: TRBD1
CDR3aa: CASSVGQGATNYGYTF
CDR3nt: TGTGCCAGCAGCGTGGGACAGGGGGCTACTAACTATGGCTACACCTTC

len: 16
abundance: NA
v_gene: TRBV12-2
j_gene: TRBJ1-1
d_gene: NA
CDR3aa: CASRLNREPLNTEAFF
CDR3nt: TGTGCAAGTCGCTTAAACAGGGAGCCATTGAACACTGAAGCTTTCTTT

len: 14
abundance: NA
v_gene: TRBV5-6
j_gene: TRBJ2-4
d_gene: NA
CDR3aa: CASSGGAGLDIQYF
CDR3nt: TGTGCCAGCAGCGGGGGGGCGGGGTTAGACATTCAGTACTTC

len: 12
abundance: NA
v_gene: TRBV29-1
j_gene: TRBJ2-3
d_gene: TRBD1
CDR3aa: CSVGDRADTQYF
CDR3nt: TGCAGCGTTGGGGACAGGGCAGATACGCAGTATTTT

len: 13
abundance: NA
v_gene: TRBV5-1
j_gene: TRBJ2-1
d_gene: NA
CDR3aa: CASSLDSHNEQFF
CDR3nt: TGCGCCAGCAGCTTGGATAGCCACAATGAGCAGTTCTTC

len: 14
abundance: NA
v_gene: TRBV19
j_gene: TRBJ2-2
d_gene: NA
CDR3aa: CASSSGTGAGELFF
CDR3nt: TGTGCCAGTAGTTCTGGGACGGGGGCCGGGGAGCTGTTTTTT

len: 18
abundance: NA
v_gene: TRBV5-1
j_gene: TRBJ1-2
d_gene: TRBD1
CDR3aa: CASSPRPGQGSVGYGYTF
CDR3nt: TGCGCCAGCAGCCCGCGGCCGGGACAGGGGAGTGTGGGGTATGGCTACACCTTC

len: 15
abundance: NA
v_gene: TRBV5-6
j_gene: TRBJ2-1
d_gene: NA
CDR3aa: CASSSDWSSYNEQFF
CDR3nt: TGTGCCAGCAGTTCGGACTGGAGCTCCTACAATGAGCAGTTCTTC

len: 16
abundance: NA
v_gene: TRBV27
j_gene: TRBJ1-5
d_gene: NA
CDR3aa: CASSPRGGKSNQPQHF
CDR3nt: TGTGCCAGCAGTCCCCGGGGAGGGAAAAGCAATCAGCCCCAGCATTTT

len: 16
abundance: NA
v_gene: TRBV5-1
j_gene: TRBJ2-7
d_gene: TRBD2
CDR3aa: CASSRQLAGEKYEQYF
CDR3nt: TGCGCCAGCAGTCGTCAACTAGCGGGAGAGAAATACGAGCAGTACTTC

len: 15
abundance: NA
v_gene: TRBV7-2
j_gene: TRBJ1-3
d_gene: TRBD1
CDR3aa: CASSLTTGQGNTIYF
CDR3nt: TGTGCCAGCAGCTTAACGACAGGGCAAGGAAACACCATATATTTT

len: 12
abundance: NA
v_gene: TRBV5-5
j_gene: TRBJ1-1
d_gene: NA
CDR3aa: CASKSGFYEAFF
CDR3nt: TGTGCCAGCAAGTCAGGGTTTTATGAAGCTTTCTTT

len: 15
abundance: once
v_gene: TRBV7-6
j_gene: TRBJ2-5
d_gene: NA
CDR3aa: CASSPRPSQGETQYF
CDR3nt: TGTGCCAGCAGCCCAAGACCCTCCCAGGGCGAGACCCAGTACTTC

len: 14
abundance: once
v_gene: TRBV5-8
j_gene: TRBJ2-2
d_gene: NA
CDR3aa: CASSTGLNTGELFF
CDR3nt: TGTGCCAGCAGCACGGGACTTAACACCGGGGAGCTGTTTTTT

len: 17
abundance: medium-sized
v_gene: TRBV7-6
j_gene: TRBJ1-3
d_gene: TRBD1
CDR3aa: CASSLGAQGGSGNTIYF
CDR3nt: TGTGCCAGCAGCTTAGGGGCTCAGGGGGGCTCTGGAAACACCATATATTTT

len: 15
abundance: once
v_gene: TRBV4-2
j_gene: TRBJ2-3
d_gene: TRBD2
CDR3aa: CASSQASGTIDTQYF
CDR3nt: TGTGCCAGCAGCCAAGCTAGCGGGACTATAGATACGCAGTATTTT

len: 15
abundance: NA
v_gene: TRBV5-1
j_gene: TRBJ1-1
d_gene: TRBD1
CDR3aa: CATTPDRVGSAEAFF
CDR3nt: TGCGCCACCACACCGGACAGGGTGGGTAGCGCTGAAGCTTTCTTT

len: 15
abundance: NA
v_gene: TRBV7-9
j_gene: TRBJ2-7
d_gene: TRBD2
CDR3aa: CASSLGRTRHYEQYF
CDR3nt: TGTGCCAGCAGCTTAGGGAGGACTAGACACTACGAGCAGTACTTC

len: 14
abundance: NA
v_gene: TRBV19
j_gene: TRBJ2-3
d_gene: NA
CDR3aa: CASSRQPSTDTQYF
CDR3nt: TGTGCCAGTAGCAGACAGCCCTCCACAGATACGCAGTATTTT

len: 13
abundance: NA
v_gene: TRBV19
j_gene: TRBJ1-5
d_gene: TRBD1
CDR3aa: CASSIQGAQPQHF
CDR3nt: TGTGCCAGTAGTATACAGGGGGCTCAGCCCCAGCATTTT

len: 14
abundance: NA
v_gene: TRBV5-1
j_gene: TRBJ1-2
d_gene: NA
CDR3aa: CASSWQDSLYGYTF
CDR3nt: TGCGCCAGCAGCTGGCAGGACAGCCTCTATGGCTACACCTTC

len: 13
abundance: NA
v_gene: TRBV9
j_gene: TRBJ1-5
d_gene: NA
CDR3aa: CASSVDLGGPQHF
CDR3nt: TGTGCCAGCAGCGTAGACCTGGGAGGGCCCCAGCATTTT

len: 14
abundance: NA
v_gene: TRBV6-1
j_gene: TRBJ2-1
d_gene: TRBD2
CDR3aa: CASSWTSERGEQFF
CDR3nt: TGTGCCAGCAGTTGGACTAGCGAGAGGGGTGAGCAGTTCTTC

len: 13
abundance: NA
v_gene: TRBV5-1
j_gene: TRBJ2-7
d_gene: NA
CDR3aa: CASTKQGVFEQYF
CDR3nt: TGCGCCAGCACTAAACAGGGTGTGTTCGAGCAGTACTTC

len: 15
abundance: NA
v_gene: TRBV9
j_gene: TRBJ2-3
d_gene: NA
CDR3aa: CASNAGGVRTDTQYF
CDR3nt: TGTGCCAGCAATGCCGGAGGGGTTCGGACAGATACGCAGTATTTT

len: 14
abundance: NA
v_gene: TRBV9
j_gene: TRBJ1-2
d_gene: TRBD1
CDR3aa: CASSPRTGRGGYTF
CDR3nt: TGTGCCAGCAGCCCACGGACAGGGAGAGGCGGCTACACCTTC

len: 12
abundance: NA
v_gene: TRBV29-1
j_gene: TRBJ2-1
d_gene: TRBD2
CDR3aa: CSVGGLVNEQFF
CDR3nt: TGCAGCGTTGGCGGACTAGTAAATGAGCAGTTCTTC

len: 17
abundance: NA
v_gene: TRBV9
j_gene: TRBJ2-2
d_gene: TRBD1
CDR3aa: CASSIRDRGFGTGELFF
CDR3nt: TGTGCCAGCAGCATCCGGGACAGGGGTTTCGGAACCGGGGAGCTGTTTTTT

len: 14
abundance: NA
v_gene: TRBV5-4
j_gene: TRBJ2-7
d_gene: TRBD2
CDR3aa: CASSGGLSPHEQYF
CDR3nt: TGTGCCAGCAGCGGGGGACTATCTCCCCACGAGCAGTACTTC

len: 15
abundance: NA
v_gene: TRBV28
j_gene: TRBJ2-1
d_gene: NA
CDR3aa: CASSPRESSYNEQFF
CDR3nt: TGTGCCAGCAGCCCTAGGGAGAGCTCCTACAATGAGCAGTTCTTC

len: 14
abundance: NA
v_gene: TRBV11-2
j_gene: TRBJ1-5
d_gene: NA
CDR3aa: CASSLGQHNQPQHF
CDR3nt: TGTGCCAGCAGCTTAGGACAGCACAATCAGCCCCAGCATTTT

len: 17
abundance: NA
v_gene: TRBV7-8
j_gene: TRBJ2-5
d_gene: TRBD2
CDR3aa: CASSPRSPGTSQETQYF
CDR3nt: TGTGCCAGCAGCCCCAGATCCCCCGGGACTAGCCAAGAGACCCAGTACTTC

len: 16
abundance: NA
v_gene: TRBV2
j_gene: TRBJ2-3
d_gene: TRBD2
CDR3aa: CASSVLPSGRSDTQYF
CDR3nt: TGTGCCAGCAGTGTTCTTCCTAGCGGGAGGTCTGATACGCAGTATTTT

len: 14
abundance: few
v_gene: TRBV2
j_gene: TRBJ1-2
d_gene: TRBD1
CDR3aa: CASSEGTGYYGYTF
CDR3nt: TGTGCCAGCAGTGAAGGGACAGGATACTATGGCTACACCTTC

len: 15
abundance: NA
v_gene: TRBV27
j_gene: TRBJ2-1
d_gene: TRBD2
CDR3aa: CASSPRAGVTNEQFF
CDR3nt: TGTGCCAGCAGTCCCCGAGCGGGAGTTACGAATGAGCAGTTCTTC

len: 15
abundance: NA
v_gene: TRBV5-5
j_gene: TRBJ2-7
d_gene: NA
CDR3aa: CASSRQQGQRYEQYF
CDR3nt: TGTGCCAGCAGCCGACAGCAGGGCCAGCGCTACGAGCAGTACTTC

len: 14
abundance: NA
v_gene: TRBV6-1
j_gene: TRBJ2-5
d_gene: TRBD1
CDR3aa: CASRDRGVQETQYF
CDR3nt: TGTGCCAGCAGGGACAGGGGGGTTCAAGAGACCCAGTACTTC

len: 13
abundance: NA
v_gene: TRBV28
j_gene: TRBJ2-1
d_gene: NA
CDR3aa: CASRSHNYNEQFF
CDR3nt: TGTGCCAGCAGGTCACATAACTACAATGAGCAGTTCTTC